These T cell receptor beta chains were read from a single sample in a study of blood T cell repertoires in COVID-19. The repertoire was sequenced with immunoSEQ multiplex PCR; TCRdb's copy has only in-frame clones and lacks some. The data hold some 150,000 clones, with 70% to 90% observed a single time. Sequencing was done on a sample of peripheral blood. These receptors originate from a man between 60 and 75 years old with COVID-19, enrolled during active disease. CDR3s include the opening cysteine and the closing phenylalanine or tryptophan. D genes are given only for firm matches. A clone size is listed for some rows: how often the clone was seen (once, few, many), or a class if it is expanded.

J gene: TRBJ2-3; V gene: TRBV28; D gene: NA; clone size: NA; CDR3 DNA: TGTGCCAGCAGTTTTTTGGGCCAGCAGACAGATACGCAGTATTTT; CDR3 protein: CASSFLGQQTDTQYF
J gene: TRBJ1-2; V gene: TRBV6-5; D gene: NA; clone size: once; CDR3 DNA: TGTGCCAGCAGCCGATACAGTGGCAGTGGCTACACCTTC; CDR3 protein: CASSRYSGSGYTF
J gene: TRBJ1-3; V gene: TRBV30; D gene: NA; clone size: few; CDR3 DNA: TGTGCCTGGAGTGTCGGGTTAGCAGGAAACACCATATATTTT; CDR3 protein: CAWSVGLAGNTIYF
J gene: TRBJ1-6; V gene: TRBV29-1; D gene: TRBD1; clone size: many; CDR3 DNA: TGCAGCGTGAGGACAGGGGGTACTTATTCACCCCTCCACTTT; CDR3 protein: CSVRTGGTYSPLHF
J gene: TRBJ1-2; V gene: TRBV19; D gene: TRBD1; clone size: NA; CDR3 DNA: TGTGCCAGTAGCCCCGCGACTGGACAGGGAACCACTAACACCTTC; CDR3 protein: CASSPATGQGTTNTF
J gene: TRBJ1-1; V gene: TRBV6-2/TRBV6-3; D gene: NA; clone size: NA; CDR3 DNA: TGTGCCAGCAGTTACTCGAAATTGGAGGGGTTAGGCACTGAAGCTTTCTTT; CDR3 protein: CASSYSKLEGLGTEAFF
J gene: TRBJ1-1; V gene: TRBV6-2/TRBV6-3; D gene: NA; clone size: NA; CDR3 DNA: TGTGCCAGCAGTTACGGACAGCGGAACACTGAAGCTTTCTTT; CDR3 protein: CASSYGQRNTEAFF
J gene: TRBJ1-2; V gene: TRBV7-2; D gene: NA; clone size: NA; CDR3 DNA: TGTGCCAGCAGCTTAGTTGGGACAACCTATGGCTACACCTTC; CDR3 protein: CASSLVGTTYGYTF
J gene: TRBJ2-5; V gene: TRBV5-4; D gene: NA; clone size: NA; CDR3 DNA: TGTGCCAGCAGCTTGCGGGGGACCTACCAAGAGACCCAGTACTTC; CDR3 protein: CASSLRGTYQETQYF
J gene: TRBJ2-4; V gene: TRBV19; D gene: NA; clone size: NA; CDR3 DNA: TGTGCCAGTAGTGTGGGACTGGCGAGGTTCGAAAACATTCAGTACTTC; CDR3 protein: CASSVGLARFENIQYF
J gene: TRBJ2-7; V gene: TRBV4-3; D gene: TRBD1; clone size: NA; CDR3 DNA: TGCGCCAGCAGCTCCCGACAGGGGGCCATCTACGAGCAGTACTTC; CDR3 protein: CASSSRQGAIYEQYF
J gene: TRBJ1-3; V gene: TRBV7-2; D gene: NA; clone size: NA; CDR3 DNA: TGTGCCAGCAGCCCCGGAGGCACCATATATTTT; CDR3 protein: CASSPGGTIYF
J gene: TRBJ2-1; V gene: TRBV6-4; D gene: TRBD2; clone size: once; CDR3 DNA: TGTGCCAGCAGTGACTCAGGCCTAGCGGGAATACACAATGAGCAGTTCTTC; CDR3 protein: CASSDSGLAGIHNEQFF
J gene: TRBJ2-7; V gene: TRBV14; D gene: TRBD2; clone size: NA; CDR3 DNA: TGTGCCAGCAGCCAAGATAGCGGGTTTTACGAGCAGTACTTC; CDR3 protein: CASSQDSGFYEQYF
J gene: TRBJ2-3; V gene: TRBV7-2; D gene: NA; clone size: NA; CDR3 DNA: TGTGCCAGCAGCTTACACAAGGGAGGCACAGATACGCAGTATTTT; CDR3 protein: CASSLHKGGTDTQYF
J gene: TRBJ2-3; V gene: TRBV18; D gene: NA; clone size: once; CDR3 DNA: TGTGCCAGCTCACCATCAGGTAGCACAGATACGCAGTATTTT; CDR3 protein: CASSPSGSTDTQYF
J gene: TRBJ1-5; V gene: TRBV24-1; D gene: NA; clone size: few; CDR3 DNA: TGTGCCACCAGTGTGGGGGGGGTATCCAGCAATCAGCCCCAGCATTTT; CDR3 protein: CATSVGGVSSNQPQHF
J gene: TRBJ2-2; V gene: TRBV18; D gene: TRBD1; clone size: NA; CDR3 DNA: TGTGCCAGCTCAATGGGACAGGCTAACACCGGGGAGCTGTTTTTT; CDR3 protein: CASSMGQANTGELFF
J gene: TRBJ1-6; V gene: TRBV7-2; D gene: NA; clone size: once; CDR3 DNA: TGTGCCAGCAGCCAACGGTCTAATTCACCCCTCCACTTT; CDR3 protein: CASSQRSNSPLHF
J gene: TRBJ2-7; V gene: TRBV18; D gene: NA; clone size: NA; CDR3 DNA: TGTGCCAGCTCACAGTTGGCAGTCCCCTACGAGCAGTACTTC; CDR3 protein: CASSQLAVPYEQYF
J gene: TRBJ2-7; V gene: TRBV4-3; D gene: TRBD1; clone size: NA; CDR3 DNA: TGCGCCAGCAGCCAGAACAGGGGCTCCTACGAGCAGTACTTC; CDR3 protein: CASSQNRGSYEQYF
J gene: TRBJ1-3; V gene: TRBV11-3; D gene: NA; clone size: once; CDR3 DNA: TGTGCCAGCAGCTTACGATCCCCCGGGAACACCATATATTTT; CDR3 protein: CASSLRSPGNTIYF
J gene: TRBJ2-3; V gene: TRBV2; D gene: TRBD2; clone size: NA; CDR3 DNA: TGTGCCAGCAGTGAAGAGAATTCGGGAGGGCCATCAAATACGCAGTATTTT; CDR3 protein: CASSEENSGGPSNTQYF
J gene: TRBJ2-7; V gene: TRBV7-9; D gene: NA; clone size: NA; CDR3 DNA: TGTGCCAGCAGCGTCCGGGGTCACGAGCAGTACTTC; CDR3 protein: CASSVRGHEQYF
J gene: TRBJ1-3; V gene: TRBV19; D gene: TRBD1; clone size: few; CDR3 DNA: TGTGCCAGTAGTATCGGTACGACAGGGGGCTCTGGAAACACCATATATTTT; CDR3 protein: CASSIGTTGGSGNTIYF
J gene: TRBJ2-2; V gene: TRBV5-1; D gene: NA; clone size: NA; CDR3 DNA: TGCGCCAGCAGCTTGAGTGTTTTCGGAGGTAACACCGGGGAGCTGTTTTTT; CDR3 protein: CASSLSVFGGNTGELFF
J gene: TRBJ2-1; V gene: TRBV4-3; D gene: TRBD2; clone size: NA; CDR3 DNA: TGCGCCAGCAGCCCAGGCGTAGCGGGAAATGAGCAGTTCTTC; CDR3 protein: CASSPGVAGNEQFF
J gene: TRBJ1-2; V gene: TRBV10-3; D gene: NA; clone size: NA; CDR3 DNA: TGTGCCATCACCGATAACGGCCAGGGGGGCTACACCTTC; CDR3 protein: CAITDNGQGGYTF
J gene: TRBJ1-1; V gene: TRBV6-5; D gene: TRBD1; clone size: NA; CDR3 DNA: TGTGCCAGCAGCCGGACAGGGGACGAAGCTTTCTTT; CDR3 protein: CASSRTGDEAFF
J gene: TRBJ1-1; V gene: TRBV5-1; D gene: TRBD1; clone size: NA; CDR3 DNA: TGCGCCAGCAGCCTACAGGGGGCCGCTGAAGCTTTCTTT; CDR3 protein: CASSLQGAAEAFF
J gene: TRBJ1-2; V gene: TRBV5-1; D gene: NA; clone size: once; CDR3 DNA: TGCGCCAGCAGCTTGGGGACAGCTAACTATGGCTACACCTTC; CDR3 protein: CASSLGTANYGYTF
J gene: TRBJ2-1; V gene: TRBV30; D gene: NA; clone size: NA; CDR3 DNA: TGTGCCTGGAGTGTACCCGGGGTGCCTGAGCAGTTCTTC; CDR3 protein: CAWSVPGVPEQFF
J gene: TRBJ2-7; V gene: TRBV19; D gene: NA; clone size: NA; CDR3 DNA: TGTGCCAGTACCTCACAGGGACGACCGCACGAGCAGTACTTC; CDR3 protein: CASTSQGRPHEQYF
J gene: TRBJ1-1; V gene: TRBV3-1/TRBV3-2; D gene: NA; clone size: NA; CDR3 DNA: TGTGCCAGCAGCCAAGAGTCCAGGGACACTGAAGCTTTCTTT; CDR3 protein: CASSQESRDTEAFF
J gene: TRBJ1-2; V gene: TRBV6-5; D gene: NA; clone size: NA; CDR3 DNA: TGTGCCAGCAGTTACTCGGGAGACGGCAACTATGGCTACACCTTC; CDR3 protein: CASSYSGDGNYGYTF
J gene: TRBJ2-3; V gene: TRBV3-1/TRBV3-2; D gene: TRBD2; clone size: NA; CDR3 DNA: TGTGCCAGCAGCCAAGGGGGACTAGCGGGAGGCCTCACAGATACGCAGTATTTT; CDR3 protein: CASSQGGLAGGLTDTQYF